One sample yielded the 28 T cell receptor beta chains listed below, sequenced in a study of T cells in Graves' hyperthyroidism and ophthalmopathy. Amplification of TCR beta CDR3 regions was performed using RNA transcripts as template. In the first-round RT-PCR of the TCR CDR3, the HTBI primer set was used. A single record per CDR3 protein comes from TCRdb applying MiXCR to the multiplex PCR reads. Here the sample spans roughly 350,000 distinct CDR3 sequences, approximately 15% being singletons. The specimen sequenced was blood. The source of these receptors is a woman aged 25 to 39 with Graves' hyperthyroidism.

This clonotype was counted between two and nine times. V usage is TRBV29-1 and J usage is TRBJ1-1; a possible D gene is TRBD1 (5 bases). The germline V gene encodes CDR1 SQVTM and CDR2 ANQGSEA. The CDR3 covers 12 residues. V lost 6 bases and J 4 bases, leaving 12 bases between the germline ends. CDR3 in DNA: TGCAGCGTGGGACTCTCCAGCACTGAAGCTTTCTTT. Amino acid sequence: CSVGLSSTEAFF.

This clonotype was picked up many times. The chain carries TRBV6-2 or TRBV6-3 and TRBJ2-7; 11 bases agree with TRBD2. This CDR3 region has 16 residues. Germline V CDR1 and CDR2: MNHEY, SVGEGT. The V segment lost 6 bases and the J segment 7 bases; nucleotides outside the gene matches: 14. The CDR3 sequence is CASRGTVAGGPGEQYF. The CDR3 nucleotides read TGTGCCAGCAGGGGGACGGTAGCGGGAGGGCCAGGAGAGCAGTACTTC.

There are many counts of this clonotype. The chain links TRBV19 to TRBJ2-5, with 7 bases that match TRBD2. Trimming at V came to 5 bases and at J to 4 bases, leaving 10 bases not matched to a gene. Germline V lookup: CDR1 LNHDA, CDR2 SQIVND (reference sequence). The CDR3 runs to 15 residues. The CDR3 sequence: CASSGLAELRETQYF. The CDR3 DNA follows: TGTGCCAGTAGTGGTCTAGCGGAGCTGAGAGAGACCCAGTACTTC.

This clonotype was seen more than once but under ten times. This chain's CDR3 is CASSLFKDGSYEQYF. The DNA of the CDR3 is TGTGCCAGCAGCTTGTTTAAGGACGGATCCTACGAGCAGTACTTC. V is TRBV5-6 and J is TRBJ2-7; D is unresolved. V gave up 1 base and J gave up 1 base, with 12 bases separating them. Germline V gives CDR1 SGHDT, CDR2 YYEEEE. This CDR3 is 15 amino acids long.

Many counts were recorded for this clonotype. The gene calls are TRBV28 and TRBJ2-2; 8 bases match TRBD2. The germline gives CDR1 MDHEN, CDR2 SYDVKM. The J segment lost 4 bases and the V segment lost 4 bases, leaving 14 bases of the junction unmatched. The CDR3 has 18 residues. The CDR3 DNA reads TGTGCCAGCAGTTCGCACCCGGGACTAGATTCCTCCACCGGGGAGCTGTTTTTT. Translated: CASSSHPGLDSSTGELFF.

Only one count was recorded for this clonotype. This may be a read error: a much more frequent sequence differs by one nucleotide. The chain employs TRBV2 and TRBJ2-1, with a possible D match to TRBD2 (6 bases). This CDR3 has 15 amino acids. V shed 4 bases and J shed 3 bases, with 13 bases lying between them. Germline CDR1 reads SNHLY; CDR2 reads FYNNEI. Here the CDR3 reads CASSGRGRNYNEQFF. The CDR3 region has the DNA TGTGCCAGCAGTGGGAGGGGCCGTAACTACAATGAGCAGTTCTTC.

This clonotype turned up a few times. V is TRBV3-1 and J is TRBJ1-4; TRBD1 matches 9 bases. The J segment lost 5 bases and the V segment lost 0 bases, leaving 7 bases of the junction unmatched. Germline V gene sequence: CDR1 LGHDT, CDR2 YNNKEL (reference sequence). The CDR3 is made up of 17 amino acids. CDR3 amino acids: CASSQDWRGTGNEKLFF. CDR3 bases: TGTGCCAGCAGCCAAGATTGGAGAGGGACAGGGAATGAAAAACTGTTTTTT.

The rearrangement links TRBV28 to TRBJ2-1; D may be TRBD1 (6 bases). This CDR3 is 12 amino acids long. The V end lost 11 bases, the J end lost 7 bases, and 15 bases lay between the germline ends. Per the germline V gene, CDR1 is MDHEN and CDR2 is SYDVKM. DNA for the CDR3: TGTGCCGGATCCAGGGGTGGGAATGAGCAGTTCTTC. Translation gives CAGSRGGNEQFF.

CDR3 region: CASSRGGAPGLAINIQYF. CDR3 bases: TGTGCCAGCAGCAGGGGGGGAGCTCCGGGACTAGCTATAAACATTCAGTACTTC. The chain couples TRBV7-2 to TRBJ2-4, with 9 bases identical to TRBD2. Germline V CDR1 and CDR2: SGHTA, FQGNSA. J gave up 6 bases and V 5 bases, and 17 bases lay outside the gene matches. This CDR3 spans 18 amino acids.

The rearrangement uses TRBV10-3 and TRBJ2-2; TRBD2 matches at 10 bases. The germline V gene has CDR1 ENHRY and CDR2 SYGVKD. The ends lost 7 bases at V and 3 bases at J; junction bases unmatched: 11. This CDR3 contains 17 residues. CDR3 sequence (DNA): TGTGCCATCAACAGCGGGAGGGATGTAGAGGACACCGGGGAGCTGTTTTTT. Translating it yields CAINSGRDVEDTGELFF.

The V and J genes are TRBV11-3 and TRBJ2-3; D uncertain. The CDR3 covers 17 residues. Germline V gene lookup returns CDR1 SGHNT and CDR2 YENEEA. V lost 6 bases to trimming and J lost 1 base, with 20 bases between them. For the CDR3, the DNA is TGTGCCAGCAGACCTGACTCTCGGTCGATGGGCACAGATACGCAGTATTTT. Translating gives CASRPDSRSMGTDTQYF.

This clonotype was seen many times. The chain links TRBV6-5 to TRBJ2-7; the D gene is possibly TRBD1 (6 bases). V was shortened by 0 bases and J by 5 bases, with 17 bases between the two germline ends. The CDR3 is 16 residues long. The germline V gene has CDR1 MNHEY and CDR2 SVGAGI. CDR3 in DNA: TGTGCCAGCAGTTACTCTCCCGGGACACGGACCCACGAGCAGTACTTC. It encodes CASSYSPGTRTHEQYF.

This clonotype was recorded many times. The genes are TRBV12-3 or TRBV12-4 and TRBJ2-5, with D tentatively TRBD2 (6 bases). The ends were cut back, 2 bases at V and 1 base at J, with 14 bases in the middle. The length of the CDR3 is 16 residues. As DNA, the CDR3 is TGTGCCAGCAGTTTATGGGGGGTCCGAGGCCAAGAGACCCAGTACTTC. The encoded protein is CASSLWGVRGQETQYF.

Ten or more counts support this clonotype. V usage is TRBV3-1 and J usage is TRBJ2-1; either TRBD1 or TRBD2 may fit D (5 bases each). Per germline, CDR1 LGHDT and CDR2 YNNKEL (reference sequence). V was trimmed by 1 base and J by 5 bases, leaving 12 bases between them. This CDR3 contains 15 residues. CDR3 nucleotide sequence: TGTGCCAGCAGCCAAGGTTGGGGGATGAACAATGAGCAGTTCTTC. Translation: CASSQGWGMNNEQFF.

This rearrangement joins TRBV4-2 to TRBJ1-1, with D uncertain. In germline, CDR1 is LGHNA, CDR2 YNFKEQ. This CDR3 has 11 amino acids. V dropped 4 bases and J dropped 8 bases, with 8 bases sitting between them. The CDR3 is CASSLRLEAFF. DNA of the CDR3: TGTGCCAGCAGCCTTAGGCTGGAAGCTTTCTTT.

This clonotype was seen many times. The J gene is TRBJ1-5, the V gene TRBV30; weak D call: TRBD1 (6 bases). Trimming removed 0 bases at V and 8 bases at J, with 17 bases between. Germline loops: CDR1 GTSNPN, CDR2 SVGIG (reference sequence). The CDR3 extends over 15 amino acids. The CDR3 region is CAWSVGTSMHEPQHF. The CDR3 nucleotides are TGTGCCTGGAGTGTAGGGACAAGTATGCATGAGCCCCAGCATTTT. Supplemented by reference TRBV30 and TRBJ1-5, the full variable domain reads SQTIHQWPATLVQPVGSPLSLECTVEGTSNPNLYWYRQAAGRGLQLLFYSVGIGQISSEVPQNLSASRPQDRQFILSSKKLLLSDSGFYLCAWSVGTSMHEPQHFGDGTRLSIL.

With respect to this clonotype: One base away lies a much larger clone, so this may be a sequencing read error. This chain uses TRBV28 with TRBJ1-4; no definite D call. Trimming removed 6 bases from V and 6 bases from J, with 11 bases in between. Germline values: CDR1 MDHEN, CDR2 SYDVKM. This CDR3 spans 13 amino acids. CDR3 amino acids: CASRFRTHEKLFF. For the CDR3, the DNA is TGTGCCAGCAGGTTTAGAACCCATGAAAAACTGTTTTTT.

The V gene is TRBV6-5, the J gene TRBJ2-3; D call uncertain. The CDR3 is made up of 16 amino acids. The V gene's germline CDR1 is MNHEY and CDR2 SVGAGI. V was shortened by 0 bases and J by 0 bases, with 10 bases between the two germline ends. CDR3 sequence reads: CASSYSPASSTDTQYF. CDR3 in DNA: TGTGCCAGCAGTTACTCGCCAGCCTCTAGCACAGATACGCAGTATTTT.

V usage is TRBV14 and J usage is TRBJ1-2, with TRBD1 identical over 9 bases. V gave up 4 bases and J gave up 2 bases; unmatched junction bases: 14. The CDR3 spans 18 residues. CDR1 and CDR2 (germline): SGHDN, FVKESK. CDR3 sequence reads: CASSRADRGALGNYGYTF. As DNA, the CDR3 is TGTGCCAGCAGCCGAGCCGACAGGGGGGCCCTCGGGAACTATGGCTACACCTTC.

This clonotype was observed at least ten times. The chain links TRBV12-3 or TRBV12-4 to TRBJ1-4; 9 bases match TRBD1. The V segment lost 6 bases and the J segment 7 bases; nucleotides outside the gene matches: 21. The CDR3 runs 19 residues. The DNA for the CDR3 is TGTGCCAGCAGCGGAAGATACCGGGACAGGGAAGTGTTTGGTGAAAAACTGTTTTTT. Encoded protein: CASSGRYRDREVFGEKLFF.

This clonotype was seen a few times. The chain is built from TRBV5-1 and TRBJ2-7, with D possibly being TRBD2 (6 bases). The CDR3 runs 16 residues. Germline V gene data show CDR1 as SGHRS and CDR2 as YFSETQ. Trimming stripped 6 bases from V and 3 bases from J, with 22 bases between. This chain's CDR3 is CASTSGEDPPGYEQYF. DNA for the CDR3: TGCGCCAGCACAAGTGGGGAGGACCCGCCGGGCTACGAGCAGTACTTC.

The chain has TRBV12-3 or TRBV12-4 and TRBJ1-5, with D maybe TRBD1 (6 bases). With 4 bases removed from V and 4 bases from J, the gap between germline ends came to 11 bases. The CDR3 is made up of 14 amino acids. This CDR3 is CASSWETGNQPQHF. The CDR3 DNA reads as TGTGCCAGCAGTTGGGAAACAGGGAATCAGCCCCAGCATTTT.

Concerning this clonotype itself: A much larger clone differs from this one at a single base, so this may be a read error. V gene TRBV19 combines with J gene TRBJ1-4; 7 nucleotides agree with TRBD1. V shed 8 bases, J shed 7 bases, and the junction held 13 bases outside the gene matches. CDR1 is LNHDA, CDR2 SQIVND, per germline (reference sequence). This CDR3 spans 15 amino acids. The chain's CDR3 is CASPPTGALGEKLFF. The CDR3 DNA sequence: TGTGCCAGTCCCCCTACAGGGGCGCTTGGTGAAAAACTGTTTTTT.

The chain uses TRBV7-9 and TRBJ2-6; the D gene could be TRBD1 or TRBD2 (5 bases each). This CDR3 has 22 amino acids. Germline V gives CDR1 SEHNR, CDR2 FQNEAQ (reference sequence). Trimming took 3 bases from V and 1 from J, leaving 28 bases between them. CDR3: CASSFPPMPGLDSDSGANVLTF. The CDR3, as DNA: TGTGCCAGCAGCTTTCCCCCAATGCCGGGGCTCGATAGCGATTCTGGGGCCAACGTCCTGACTTTC.

This chain connects TRBV6-1 to TRBJ1-1, with D possibly matching TRBD1 (5 bases). The V and J ends lost 2 bases and 4 bases respectively, with 11 bases between them. The CDR3 has 14 amino acids. In germline, CDR1 is MNHNS, CDR2 SASEGT. In DNA form, the CDR3 reads TGTGCCAGCAGTGAATGGGGGAGAGGCACTGAAGCTTTCTTT. As protein: CASSEWGRGTEAFF.

In this sample, this clonotype turned up many times. The chain has TRBV28 and TRBJ1-2; 7 nucleotides align to TRBD1. Germline V CDR1 and CDR2: MDHEN, SYDVKM. V shed 4 bases and J 1 base; nucleotides not matched to a gene: 3. The CDR3 is 14 amino acids. The CDR3 region has the DNA TGTGCCAGCAGTTGGGCAGGGGGTAACTATGGCTACACCTTC. It translates to CASSWAGGNYGYTF.

This chain connects TRBV27 to TRBJ1-1; D unclear. This CDR3 has 13 amino acids. The germline V gene has CDR1 MNHEY and CDR2 SMNVEV (reference sequence). Trimming left V 3 bases short and J 11 bases short, with 16 bases between. In DNA, the CDR3 is TGTGCCAGCAGTTTCGCCAACACTGGTGACGCTTTCTTT. Its translation is CASSFANTGDAFF.

There are many counts of this clonotype. CDR3 DNA sequence: TGTGCCAGCAGCCTACTCAGCGGGAGGTGGGCGAACACCGGGGAGCTGTTTTTT. As protein: CASSLLSGRWANTGELFF. The V gene is TRBV5-6, the J gene TRBJ2-2, with TRBD2 identical over 9 bases. Germline V gene sequence: CDR1 SGHDT, CDR2 YYEEEE. The CDR3 runs 18 residues. Trimming at V came to 4 bases and at J to 0 bases, leaving 10 bases not matched to a gene. The variable domain in full, completed from reference TRBV5-6 and TRBJ2-2, reads DAGVTQSPTHLIKTRGQQVTLRCSPKSGHDTVSWYQQALGQGPQFIFQYYEEEERQRGNFPDRFSGHQFPNYSSELNVNALLLGDSALYLCASSLLSGRWANTGELFFGEGSRLTVL.